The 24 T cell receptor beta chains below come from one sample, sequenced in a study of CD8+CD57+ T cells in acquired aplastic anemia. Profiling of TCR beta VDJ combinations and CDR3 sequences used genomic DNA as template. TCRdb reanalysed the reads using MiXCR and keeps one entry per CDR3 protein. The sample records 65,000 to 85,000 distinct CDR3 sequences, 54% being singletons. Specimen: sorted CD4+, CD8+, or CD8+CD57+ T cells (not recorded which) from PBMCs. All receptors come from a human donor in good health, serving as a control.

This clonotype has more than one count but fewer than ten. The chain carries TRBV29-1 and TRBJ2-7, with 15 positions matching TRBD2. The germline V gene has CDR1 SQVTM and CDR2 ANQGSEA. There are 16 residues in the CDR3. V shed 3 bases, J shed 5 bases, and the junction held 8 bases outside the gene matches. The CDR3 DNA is TGCAGCGTTGAGGGACCAGGACTAGCGGGGGGGAACGAGCAGTACTTC. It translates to CSVEGPGLAGGNEQYF.

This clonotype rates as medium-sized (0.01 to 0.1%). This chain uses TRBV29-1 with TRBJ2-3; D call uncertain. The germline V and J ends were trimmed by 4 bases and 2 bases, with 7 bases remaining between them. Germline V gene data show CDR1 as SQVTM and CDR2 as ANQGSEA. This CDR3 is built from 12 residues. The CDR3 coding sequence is TGCAGCGTTGGGGCCTACACAGATACGCAGTATTTT. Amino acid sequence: CSVGAYTDTQYF.

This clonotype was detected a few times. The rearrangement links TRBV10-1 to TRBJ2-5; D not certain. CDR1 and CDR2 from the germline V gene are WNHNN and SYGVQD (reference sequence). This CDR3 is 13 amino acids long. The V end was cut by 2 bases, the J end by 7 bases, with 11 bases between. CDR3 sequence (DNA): TGCGCCAGCAGTGAGGACTGGCCCCGGACCCAGTACTTC. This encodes CASSEDWPRTQYF.

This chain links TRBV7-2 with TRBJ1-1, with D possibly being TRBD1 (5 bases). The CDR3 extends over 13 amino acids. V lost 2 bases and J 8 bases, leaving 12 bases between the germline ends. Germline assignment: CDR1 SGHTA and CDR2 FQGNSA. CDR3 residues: CASSLRMGLEAFF. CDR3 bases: TGTGCCAGCAGCTTACGGATGGGGCTAGAAGCTTTCTTT. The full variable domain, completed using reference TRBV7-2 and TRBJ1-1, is GAGVSQSPSNKVTEKGKDVELRCDPISGHTALYWYRQSLGQGLEFLIYFQGNSAPDKSGLPSDRFSAERTGGSVSTLTIQRTQQEDSAVYLCASSLRMGLEAFFGQGTRLTVV.

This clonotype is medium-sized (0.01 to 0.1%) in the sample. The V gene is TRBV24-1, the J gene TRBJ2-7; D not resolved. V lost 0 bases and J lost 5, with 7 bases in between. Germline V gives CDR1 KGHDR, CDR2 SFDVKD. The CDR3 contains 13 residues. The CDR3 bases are TGTGCCACCAGTGATTTGGCCGGAAACGAGCAGTACTTC. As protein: CATSDLAGNEQYF.

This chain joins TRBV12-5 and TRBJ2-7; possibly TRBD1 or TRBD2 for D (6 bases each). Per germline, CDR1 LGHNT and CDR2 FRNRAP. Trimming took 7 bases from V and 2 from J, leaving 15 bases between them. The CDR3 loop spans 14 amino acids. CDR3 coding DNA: TGTGCTAGTGTTCTCGCAGGGGAGGCCTACGAGCAGTACTTC. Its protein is CASVLAGEAYEQYF.

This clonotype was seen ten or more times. CDR3 DNA sequence: TGTGCCAGCAGCTTCGATCGCCGAGGAGGGGAGACCCAGTACTTC. Translated: CASSFDRRGGETQYF. The chain recombines TRBV7-9 with TRBJ2-5; possibly TRBD2 for D (6 bases). In germline, CDR1 is SEHNR, CDR2 FQNEAQ (reference sequence). The CDR3 covers 15 residues. V gave up 3 bases and J gave up 5 bases, with 16 bases separating them.

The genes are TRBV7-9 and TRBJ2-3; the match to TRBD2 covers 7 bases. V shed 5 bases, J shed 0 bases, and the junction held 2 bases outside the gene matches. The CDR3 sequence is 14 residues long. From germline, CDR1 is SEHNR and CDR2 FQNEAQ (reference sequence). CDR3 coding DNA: TGTGCCAGCAGCCCCGGGGGGAGCACAGATACGCAGTATTTT. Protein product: CASSPGGSTDTQYF.

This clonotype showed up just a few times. The CDR3 DNA reads TGCAGTGCTAGAGCCCGGACGGCAACTAAGGCCTACGAGCAGTACTTC. It is translated as CSARARTATKAYEQYF. The gene calls are TRBV20-1 and TRBJ2-7; no firm D call. From germline, CDR1 is DFQATT and CDR2 SNEGSKA (reference sequence). The V end was cut by 1 base, the J end by 2 bases, with 18 bases between. CDR3 length: 16 amino acids.

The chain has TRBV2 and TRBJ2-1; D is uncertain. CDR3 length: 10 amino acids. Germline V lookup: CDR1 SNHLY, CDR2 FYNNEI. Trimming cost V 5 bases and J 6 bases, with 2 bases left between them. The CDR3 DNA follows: TGTGCCAGCAGTCTCAATGAGCAGTTCTTC. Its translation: CASSLNEQFF.

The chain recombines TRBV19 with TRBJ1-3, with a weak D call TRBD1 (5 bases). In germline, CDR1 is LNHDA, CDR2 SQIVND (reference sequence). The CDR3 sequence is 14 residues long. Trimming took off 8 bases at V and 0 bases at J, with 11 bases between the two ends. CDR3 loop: CASLGTASGNTIYF. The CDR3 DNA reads TGTGCCAGTTTGGGGACTGCCTCTGGAAACACCATATATTTT.

CDR3 region: CSAQGQGRFYEQYF. The CDR3 nucleotides read TGCAGTGCACAAGGACAGGGGAGGTTTTACGAGCAGTACTTC. This chain uses TRBV20-1 with TRBJ2-7; the match to TRBD1 covers 9 bases. The junction had 10 bases not matched to a gene; V was cut back by 6 bases and J by 4 bases. The CDR3 loop spans 14 amino acids. Germline V CDR1 and CDR2: DFQATT, SNEGSKA (reference sequence).

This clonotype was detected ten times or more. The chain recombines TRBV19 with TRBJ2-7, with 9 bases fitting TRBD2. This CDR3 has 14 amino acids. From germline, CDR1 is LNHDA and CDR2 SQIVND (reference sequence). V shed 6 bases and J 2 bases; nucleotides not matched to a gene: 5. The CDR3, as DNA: TGTGCCAGTAGCCCCAGCGGGGGGACCTACGAGCAGTACTTC. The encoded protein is CASSPSGGTYEQYF.

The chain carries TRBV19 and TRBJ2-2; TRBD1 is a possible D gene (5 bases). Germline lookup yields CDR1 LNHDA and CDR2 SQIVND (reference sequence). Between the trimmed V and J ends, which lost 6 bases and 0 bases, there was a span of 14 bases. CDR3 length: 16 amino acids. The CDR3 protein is CASRRQLISNTGELFF. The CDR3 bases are TGTGCCAGTAGACGACAGCTTATTTCGAACACCGGGGAGCTGTTTTTT.

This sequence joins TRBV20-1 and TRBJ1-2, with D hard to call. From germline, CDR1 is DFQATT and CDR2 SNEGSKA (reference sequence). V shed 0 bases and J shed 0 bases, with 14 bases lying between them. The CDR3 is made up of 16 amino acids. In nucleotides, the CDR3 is TGCAGTGCTAGAGATGGGTCTCGGGGAACTAACTATGGCTACACCTTC. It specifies CSARDGSRGTNYGYTF.

CDR3 DNA sequence: TGTGCCAGCTCGGTGGACAGGGGAGGGTCACCCCTCCACTTT. Translating gives CASSVDRGGSPLHF. The V and J genes are TRBV2 and TRBJ1-6; 9 nucleotides agree with TRBD1. V shed 8 bases and J 10 bases; nucleotides not matched to a gene: 9. Germline CDR1 SNHLY, CDR2 FYNNEI. CDR3 size: 14 residues.

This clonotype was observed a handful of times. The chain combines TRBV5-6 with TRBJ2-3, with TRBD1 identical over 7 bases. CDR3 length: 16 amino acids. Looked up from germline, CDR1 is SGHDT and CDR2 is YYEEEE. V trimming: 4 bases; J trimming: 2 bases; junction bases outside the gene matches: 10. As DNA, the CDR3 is TGTGCCAGCAGCCGATCGGACAGGACCTACACAGATACGCAGTATTTT. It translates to CASSRSDRTYTDTQYF.

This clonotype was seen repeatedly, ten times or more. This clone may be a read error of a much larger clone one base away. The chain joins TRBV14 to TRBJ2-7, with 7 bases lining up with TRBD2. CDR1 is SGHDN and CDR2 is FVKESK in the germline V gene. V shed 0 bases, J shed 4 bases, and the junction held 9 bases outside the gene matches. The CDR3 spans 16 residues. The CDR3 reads CASSQDGLVQPYEQYF. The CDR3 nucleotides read TGTGCCAGCAGCCAAGATGGACTAGTTCAACCTTACGAGCAGTACTTC.

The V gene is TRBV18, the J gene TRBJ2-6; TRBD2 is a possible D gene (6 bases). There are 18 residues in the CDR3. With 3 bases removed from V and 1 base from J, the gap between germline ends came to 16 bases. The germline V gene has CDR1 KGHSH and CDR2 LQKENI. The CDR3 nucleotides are TGTGCCAGCTCACCGTTTGCGGGACCAAGATCTGGGGCCAACGTCCTGACTTTC. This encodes CASSPFAGPRSGANVLTF.

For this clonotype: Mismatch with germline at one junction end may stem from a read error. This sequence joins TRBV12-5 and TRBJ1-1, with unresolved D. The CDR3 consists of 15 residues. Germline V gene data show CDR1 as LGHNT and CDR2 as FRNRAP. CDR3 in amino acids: CASGLVPGMNTEASF. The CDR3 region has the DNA TGTGCTAGTGGTTTGGTCCCAGGAATGAATACTGAAGCTTCCTTT.

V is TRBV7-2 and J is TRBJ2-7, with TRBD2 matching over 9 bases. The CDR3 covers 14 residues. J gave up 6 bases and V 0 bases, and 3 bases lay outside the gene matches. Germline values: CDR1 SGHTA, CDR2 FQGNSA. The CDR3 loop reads CASSLARLAAEQYF. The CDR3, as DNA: TGTGCCAGCAGCTTAGCGCGACTAGCGGCCGAGCAGTACTTC. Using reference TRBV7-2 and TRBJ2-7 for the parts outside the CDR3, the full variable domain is GAGVSQSPSNKVTEKGKDVELRCDPISGHTALYWYRQSLGQGLEFLIYFQGNSAPDKSGLPSDRFSAERTGGSVSTLTIQRTQQEDSAVYLCASSLARLAAEQYFGPGTRLTVT.

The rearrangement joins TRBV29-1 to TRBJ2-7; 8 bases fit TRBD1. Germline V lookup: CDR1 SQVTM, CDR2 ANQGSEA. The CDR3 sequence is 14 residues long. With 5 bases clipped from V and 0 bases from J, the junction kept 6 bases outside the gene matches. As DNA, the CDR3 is TGCAGCGTTTCCACAGGGGGTAGCTCCTACGAGCAGTACTTC. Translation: CSVSTGGSSYEQYF.

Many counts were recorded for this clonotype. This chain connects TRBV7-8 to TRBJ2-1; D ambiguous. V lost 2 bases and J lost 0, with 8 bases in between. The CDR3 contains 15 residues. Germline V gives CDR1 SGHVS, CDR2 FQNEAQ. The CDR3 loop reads CASSLKSSSYNEQFF. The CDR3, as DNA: TGTGCCAGCAGCTTAAAGTCTAGCTCCTACAATGAGCAGTTCTTC.

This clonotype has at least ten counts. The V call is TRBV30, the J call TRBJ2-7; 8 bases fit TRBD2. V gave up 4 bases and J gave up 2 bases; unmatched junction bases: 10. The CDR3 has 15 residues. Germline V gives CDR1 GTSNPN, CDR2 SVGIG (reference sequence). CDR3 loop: CAWTPGGGRPYEQYF. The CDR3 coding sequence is TGTGCCTGGACCCCGGGGGGGGGGAGGCCCTACGAGCAGTACTTC. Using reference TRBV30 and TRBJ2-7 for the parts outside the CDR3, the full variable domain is SQTIHQWPATLVQPVGSPLSLECTVEGTSNPNLYWYRQAAGRGLQLLFYSVGIGQISSEVPQNLSASRPQDRQFILSSKKLLLSDSGFYLCAWTPGGGRPYEQYFGPGTRLTVT.